The present entry profiles one T cell receptor (beta chain) with its context. Antigen unknown. The sample originates from a study of tissue T cells after allogeneic stem cell transplantation. Study results and limitations: Few T cell clones were shared across patients, but motif clusters showed tissue-specific shared signatures.

Method: immunoSEQ multiplex PCR; TCRdb's copy keeps in-frame clones and lacks some. Here the sample spans roughly 9,200 clones, more than 50% being singletons. V was clipped by 5 bases and J by 3 bases, with 11 bases between them. Germline-derived CDR1 and CDR2 are LNHDA and SQIVND (reference sequence). The CDR3 has 14 amino acids. This TCR derives from a woman between 18 and 50 years old with breast cancer. Material: tissue from the jejunum, obtained at autopsy. The chain has TRBV19 and TRBJ1-3; a possible D gene is TRBD1 (5 bases). The CDR3 here is CASSSSRVGNTIYF. CDR3 nucleotide sequence: TGTGCCAGTAGTTCAAGCAGGGTTGGAAACACCATATATTTT. The full variable domain, its missing parts supplied by reference TRBV19 and TRBJ1-3, is DGGITQSPKYLFRKEGQNVTLSCEQNLNHDAMYWYRQDPGQGLRLIYYSQIVNDFQKGDIAEGYSVSREKKESFPLTVTSAQKNPTAFYLCASSSSRVGNTIYFGEGSWLTVV.